This TCR beta chain was identified in a study of shared clonotypes between healthy human individuals. General study findings and limits: Larger estimated richness was generally recorded for naive subsets relative to memory subsets.

The protocol was immunoSEQ multiplex PCR, while the TCRdb copy is restricted to in-frame clones and leaves out a portion. Of around 2,000,000 clones listed, approximately 94% were seen once; the top ten hold more than 1.5%. The CDR3 is 15 amino acids. The V end was cut by 3 bases, the J end by 2 bases, with 12 bases between. The V gene's germline CDR1 is SEHNR and CDR2 FQNEAQ (reference sequence). In the naive CD8 group, cells lacked CD45RO and were positively selected for CCR7, so terminally differentiated effector memory CD45RA+ cells were left out. All donors were healthy HIV-negative adults lacking recent acute infections or vaccinations. To note about this clone: Its antigen remains unknown.

The source of this sequence is a man aged 18 to 29 in good health. Some clones in this sample may be carry-over from other donors' samples. The chain joins TRBV7-9 to TRBJ2-3; D is unresolved. The sequencing sample was made of naive CD8+ T cells from PBMCs. The CDR3 spells CASSFPLVHTDTQYF. DNA of the CDR3: TGTGCCAGCAGCTTCCCCTTGGTGCACACAGATACGCAGTATTTT.